Each of the 9 T cell receptor beta chains below was sequenced from the same sample in a study of blood T cell repertoires in COVID-19. Clones were sequenced by immunoSEQ multiplex PCR, and TCRdb holds only the in-frame ones, with some missing. The sample consists of more than 95,000 clones, roughly four fifths of them appearing once. Sequences were obtained from peripheral blood. These TCRs come from a man in his sixties with acute or convalescent COVID-19.

V gene TRBV15 combines with J gene TRBJ1-1; D remains unclear. V was cut by 3 bases and J by 5 bases, with 10 bases left in between. The CDR3 is 13 amino acids. Germline V gene lookup returns CDR1 LNHNV and CDR2 YYDKDF (reference sequence). The CDR3 reads CATSSHRVTEAFF. CDR3 bases: TGTGCCACCAGCAGCCACCGAGTGACTGAAGCTTTCTTT.

The V call is TRBV19, the J call TRBJ2-3; 11 nucleotides agree with TRBD2. This CDR3 region has 18 residues. In germline, CDR1 is LNHDA, CDR2 SQIVND (reference sequence). The ends lost 5 bases at V and 0 bases at J; junction bases unmatched: 10. As DNA, the CDR3 is TGTGCCAGTAGTCAAGGACTAGCGGGCACCCCTAGCACAGATACGCAGTATTTT. It codes for CASSQGLAGTPSTDTQYF. Supplemented by reference TRBV19 and TRBJ2-3, the full variable domain reads DGGITQSPKYLFRKEGQNVTLSCEQNLNHDAMYWYRQDPGQGLRLIYYSQIVNDFQKGDIAEGYSVSREKKESFPLTVTSAQKNPTAFYLCASSQGLAGTPSTDTQYFGPGTRLTVL.

V gene TRBV29-1 combines with J gene TRBJ2-3; 7 positions match TRBD2. Losses at the gene ends were 6 bases for V and 5 bases for J; bases not matched to a gene: 11. The length of the CDR3 is 14 residues. The germline V gene has CDR1 SQVTM and CDR2 ANQGSEA. CDR3 residues: CSVLLGGSKDTQYF. For the CDR3, the DNA is TGCAGCGTCCTCCTCGGCGGGAGTAAAGATACGCAGTATTTT.

There are a few counts of this clone. The CDR3 sequence is CASTWTGPGTEAFF. The CDR3 DNA reads as TGTGCCAGCACATGGACAGGGCCAGGTACTGAAGCTTTCTTT. The chain is built from TRBV6-5 and TRBJ1-1; TRBD1 agrees at 8 bases. The V gene's germline CDR1 is MNHEY and CDR2 SVGAGI. There are 14 residues in the CDR3. V trimming: 7 bases; J trimming: 5 bases; junction bases outside the gene matches: 9.

The chain has TRBV3-1 (or the pseudogene TRBV3-2) and TRBJ1-6; TRBD1 matches 7 bases. The CDR3 loop spans 16 amino acids. The germline CDR1 and CDR2 sequences are LGHDT and YNNKEL (reference sequence). Germline trimming cut 4 bases from V and 8 bases from J; bases unmatched to any gene: 11. The CDR3 nucleotides read TGTGCCAGCAGCCCAACCGGACAGGTCCGGGATTCACCCCTCCACTTT. The encoded protein is CASSPTGQVRDSPLHF.

V usage is TRBV6-1 and J usage is TRBJ1-5; 7 bases match TRBD1. Germline assignment: CDR1 MNHNS and CDR2 SASEGT. Losses at the gene ends were 2 bases for V and 5 bases for J; bases not matched to a gene: 6. This CDR3 is 15 amino acids long. The CDR3 DNA sequence: TGTGCCAGCAGTGAACCGTGGACAGGTGATCAGCCCCAGCATTTT. It codes for CASSEPWTGDQPQHF.

The chain links TRBV28 to TRBJ1-5, with D tentatively TRBD1 (5 bases). V lost 4 bases to trimming and J lost 2 bases, with 12 bases between them. CDR1 is MDHEN and CDR2 is SYDVKM in the germline V gene. The CDR3 covers 15 residues. The chain's CDR3 is CASSSPGRGNQPQHF. CDR3 coding DNA: TGTGCCAGCAGTTCCCCGGGCAGGGGCAATCAGCCCCAGCATTTT.

The chain employs TRBV6-5 and TRBJ1-2, with a possible D match to TRBD1 (6 bases). V was shortened by 6 bases and J by 8 bases, with 10 bases between the two germline ends. The CDR3 runs to 11 residues. Germline CDR1 reads MNHEY; CDR2 reads SVGAGI. The CDR3 nucleotides are TGTGCCAGCAGGCACAGGGACGGCTACACCTTC. Translating gives CASRHRDGYTF.

The chain has TRBV6-5 and TRBJ1-1; 7 bases map to TRBD1. Germline CDR1 reads MNHEY; CDR2 reads SVGAGI. The CDR3 has 14 amino acids. V shed 6 bases, J shed 6 bases, and the junction held 10 bases outside the gene matches. The CDR3 coding sequence is TGTGCCAGCAGCCTAATCGACAGGGCTGCTGAAGCTTTCTTT. Its protein is CASSLIDRAAEAFF.